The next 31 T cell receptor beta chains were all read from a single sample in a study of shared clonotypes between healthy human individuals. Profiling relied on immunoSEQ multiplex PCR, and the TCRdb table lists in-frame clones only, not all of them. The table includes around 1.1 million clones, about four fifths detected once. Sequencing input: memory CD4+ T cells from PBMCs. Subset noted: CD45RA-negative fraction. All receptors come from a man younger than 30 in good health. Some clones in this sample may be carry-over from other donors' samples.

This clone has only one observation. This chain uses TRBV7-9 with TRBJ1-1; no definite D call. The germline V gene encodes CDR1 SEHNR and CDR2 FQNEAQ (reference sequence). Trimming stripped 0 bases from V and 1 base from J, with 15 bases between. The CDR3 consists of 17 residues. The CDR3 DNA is TGTGCCAGCAGCTTAGCGTCCGGCAGACCTGCGAACACTGAAGCTTTCTTT. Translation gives CASSLASGRPANTEAFF.

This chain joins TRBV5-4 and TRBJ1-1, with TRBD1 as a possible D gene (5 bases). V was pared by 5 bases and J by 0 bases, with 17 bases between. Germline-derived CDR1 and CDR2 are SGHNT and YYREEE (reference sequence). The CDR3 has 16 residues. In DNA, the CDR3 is TGTGCCAGCAGTCGTGGGGCGTCTGGGATGAACACTGAAGCTTTCTTT. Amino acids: CASSRGASGMNTEAFF.

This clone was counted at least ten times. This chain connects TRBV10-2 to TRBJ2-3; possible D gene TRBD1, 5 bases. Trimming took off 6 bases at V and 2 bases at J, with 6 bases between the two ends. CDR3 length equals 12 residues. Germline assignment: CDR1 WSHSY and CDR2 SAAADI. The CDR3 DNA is TGCGCCAGCAGGGGGCTCACAGATACGCAGTATTTT. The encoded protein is CASRGLTDTQYF.

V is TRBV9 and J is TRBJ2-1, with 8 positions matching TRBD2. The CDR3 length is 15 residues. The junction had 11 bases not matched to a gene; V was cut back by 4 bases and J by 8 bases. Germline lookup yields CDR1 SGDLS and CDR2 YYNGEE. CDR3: CASSPRASGSDEQFF. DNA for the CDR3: TGTGCCAGCAGCCCCCGGGCTAGCGGGTCGGATGAGCAGTTCTTC. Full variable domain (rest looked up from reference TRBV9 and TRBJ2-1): DSGVTQTPKHLITATGQRVTLRCSPRSGDLSVYWYQQSLDQGLQFLIQYYNGEERAKGNILERFSAQQFPDLHSELNLSSLELGDSALYFCASSPRASGSDEQFFGPGTRLTVL.

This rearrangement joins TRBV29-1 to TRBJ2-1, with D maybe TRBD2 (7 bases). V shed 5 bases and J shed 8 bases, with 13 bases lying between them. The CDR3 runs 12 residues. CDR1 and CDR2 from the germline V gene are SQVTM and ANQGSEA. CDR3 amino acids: CSVQRDTDEQFF. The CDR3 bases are TGCAGCGTTCAGCGGGACACGGATGAGCAGTTCTTC.

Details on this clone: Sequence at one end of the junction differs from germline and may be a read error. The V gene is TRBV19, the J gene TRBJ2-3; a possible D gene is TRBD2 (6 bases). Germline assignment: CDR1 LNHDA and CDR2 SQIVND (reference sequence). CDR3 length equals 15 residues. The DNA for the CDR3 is TGTGCCAGTAGTGGGGGGATCCTTAGCACGGATACGCAGTATTTT. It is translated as CASSGGILSTDTQYF.

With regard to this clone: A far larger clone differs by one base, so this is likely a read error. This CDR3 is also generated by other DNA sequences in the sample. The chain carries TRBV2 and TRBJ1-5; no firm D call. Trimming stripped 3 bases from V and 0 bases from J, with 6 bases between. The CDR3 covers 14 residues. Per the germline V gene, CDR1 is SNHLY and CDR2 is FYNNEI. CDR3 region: CASSDSNSNQPQHF. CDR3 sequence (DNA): TGTGCCAGCAGTGACAGTAATAGCAATCAGCCCCAGCATTTT.

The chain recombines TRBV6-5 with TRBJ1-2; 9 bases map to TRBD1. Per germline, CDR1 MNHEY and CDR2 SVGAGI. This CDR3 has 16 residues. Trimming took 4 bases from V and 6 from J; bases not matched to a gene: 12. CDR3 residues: CASSSNHKTGGHGYTF. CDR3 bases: TGTGCCAGCAGTTCGAACCACAAGACAGGGGGACATGGCTACACCTTC.

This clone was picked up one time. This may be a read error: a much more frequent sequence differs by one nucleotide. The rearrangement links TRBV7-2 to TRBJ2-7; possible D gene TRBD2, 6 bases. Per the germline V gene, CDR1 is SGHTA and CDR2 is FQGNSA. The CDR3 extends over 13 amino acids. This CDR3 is CVSSWGLPYEQYF. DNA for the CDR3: TGTGTCAGCAGCTGGGGACTTCCCTACGAGCAGTACTTC. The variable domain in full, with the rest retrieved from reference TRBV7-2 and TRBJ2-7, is GAGVSQSPSNKVTEKGKDVELRCDPISGHTALYWYRQSLGQGLEFLIYFQGNSAPDKSGLPSDRFSAERTGGSVSTLTIQRTQQEDSAVYLCVSSWGLPYEQYFGPGTRLTVT.

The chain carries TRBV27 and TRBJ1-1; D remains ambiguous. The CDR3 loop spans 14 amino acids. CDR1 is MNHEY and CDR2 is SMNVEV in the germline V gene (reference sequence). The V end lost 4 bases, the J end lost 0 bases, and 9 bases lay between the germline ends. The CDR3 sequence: CASSWRYMNTEAFF. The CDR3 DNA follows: TGTGCCAGCAGTTGGCGTTACATGAACACTGAAGCTTTCTTT.

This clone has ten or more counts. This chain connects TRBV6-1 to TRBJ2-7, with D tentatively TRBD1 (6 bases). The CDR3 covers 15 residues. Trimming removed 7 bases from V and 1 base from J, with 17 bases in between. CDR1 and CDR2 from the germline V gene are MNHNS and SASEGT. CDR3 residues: CASTFGGVLSYEQYF. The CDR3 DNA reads TGTGCCAGCACCTTTGGGGGCGTATTGTCCTACGAGCAGTACTTC.

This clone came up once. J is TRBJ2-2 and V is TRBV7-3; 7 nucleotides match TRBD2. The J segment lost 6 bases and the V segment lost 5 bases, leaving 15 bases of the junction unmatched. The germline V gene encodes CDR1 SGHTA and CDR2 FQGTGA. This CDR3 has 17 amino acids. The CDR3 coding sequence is TGTGCCAGCAGCATCTTGGGGCGGGAGTTTGGCTCCGGGGAGCTGTTTTTT. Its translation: CASSILGREFGSGELFF.

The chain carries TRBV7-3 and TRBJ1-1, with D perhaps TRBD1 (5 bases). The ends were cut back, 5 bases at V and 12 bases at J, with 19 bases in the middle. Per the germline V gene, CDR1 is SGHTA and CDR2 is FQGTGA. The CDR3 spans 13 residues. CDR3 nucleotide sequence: TGTGCCAGCAGCCGAGAACCGGGGGAAGAACCTTTCTTT. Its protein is CASSREPGEEPFF.

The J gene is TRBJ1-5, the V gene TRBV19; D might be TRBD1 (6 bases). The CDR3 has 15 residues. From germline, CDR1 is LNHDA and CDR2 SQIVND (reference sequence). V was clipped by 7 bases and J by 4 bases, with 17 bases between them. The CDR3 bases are TGTGCCAGTAAAGCGACGCCGGGACAAAATCAGCCCCAGCATTTT. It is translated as CASKATPGQNQPQHF.

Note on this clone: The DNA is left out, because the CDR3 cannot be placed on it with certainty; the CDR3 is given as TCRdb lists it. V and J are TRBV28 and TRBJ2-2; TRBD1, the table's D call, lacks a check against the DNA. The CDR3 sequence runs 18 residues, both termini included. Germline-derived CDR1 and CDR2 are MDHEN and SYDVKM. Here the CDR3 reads CASSFLAGTVSGSGELFF.

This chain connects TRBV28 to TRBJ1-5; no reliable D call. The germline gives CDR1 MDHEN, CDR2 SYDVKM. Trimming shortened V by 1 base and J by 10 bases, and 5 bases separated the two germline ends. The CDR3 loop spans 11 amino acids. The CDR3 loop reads CASSLSAPQHF. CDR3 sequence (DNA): TGTGCCAGCAGTTTATCGGCTCCCCAGCATTTT.

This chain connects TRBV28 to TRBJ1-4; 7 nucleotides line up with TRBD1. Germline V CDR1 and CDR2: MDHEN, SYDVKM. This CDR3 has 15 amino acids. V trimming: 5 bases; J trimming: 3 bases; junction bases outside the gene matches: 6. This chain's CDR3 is CASSHDRVANEKLFF. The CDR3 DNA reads TGTGCCAGCAGTCACGACAGGGTTGCTAATGAAAAACTGTTTTTT.

CDR3 loop: CASSSARGGAENEQFF. The CDR3 DNA follows: TGTGCCAGCAGCTCCGCCCGTGGGGGCGCGGAGAATGAGCAGTTCTTC. The J gene is TRBJ2-1, the V gene TRBV7-9; weak D call: TRBD1 (6 bases). Trimming took off 4 bases at V and 7 bases at J, with 20 bases between the two ends. Germline V lookup: CDR1 SEHNR, CDR2 FQNEAQ (reference sequence). The CDR3 spans 16 residues.

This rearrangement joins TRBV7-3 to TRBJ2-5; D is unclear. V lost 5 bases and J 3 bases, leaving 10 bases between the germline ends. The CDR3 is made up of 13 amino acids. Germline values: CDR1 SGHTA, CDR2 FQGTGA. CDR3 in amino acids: CASSNSREETQYF. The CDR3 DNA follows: TGTGCCAGCAGCAACAGTCGGGAAGAGACCCAGTACTTC.

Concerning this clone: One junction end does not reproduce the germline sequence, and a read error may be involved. CDR3 DNA sequence: TGTGCCAGCAGAATTGGGGGCTCTTGGGCCAACGTCCTGACTTTC. It codes for CASRIGGSWANVLTF. The chain links TRBV6-1 to TRBJ2-6, with a tentative D call TRBD1 (6 bases). The germline gives CDR1 MNHNS, CDR2 SASEGT. This CDR3 region has 15 residues.

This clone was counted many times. The CDR3 protein is CASSISGSFWETQYF. For the CDR3, the DNA is TGTGCCAGCAGCATTAGCGGGAGTTTTTGGGAGACCCAGTACTTC. This chain joins TRBV27 and TRBJ2-5; 9 nucleotides match TRBD2. The CDR3 contains 15 residues. Germline CDR1 reads MNHEY; CDR2 reads SMNVEV (reference sequence). Trimming at V came to 6 bases and at J to 5 bases, leaving 10 bases not matched to a gene.

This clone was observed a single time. CDR3 coding DNA: TGTGCCAGCAGTTTTGGGACCCGGGAGGGGGGGGCCGGCACAGATACGCAGTATTTT. Protein product: CASSFGTREGGAGTDTQYF. The chain recombines TRBV28 with TRBJ2-3, with 8 bases identical to TRBD2. The CDR3 extends over 19 amino acids. V shed 3 bases, J shed 1 base, and the junction held 15 bases outside the gene matches. Germline values: CDR1 MDHEN, CDR2 SYDVKM.

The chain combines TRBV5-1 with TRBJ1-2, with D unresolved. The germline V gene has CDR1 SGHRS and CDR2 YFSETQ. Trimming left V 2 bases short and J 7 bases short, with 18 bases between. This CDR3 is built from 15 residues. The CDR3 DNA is TGCGCCAGCAGCTTTGGACGGGAGACTTCCTTTGGCTACACCTTC. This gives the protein CASSFGRETSFGYTF.

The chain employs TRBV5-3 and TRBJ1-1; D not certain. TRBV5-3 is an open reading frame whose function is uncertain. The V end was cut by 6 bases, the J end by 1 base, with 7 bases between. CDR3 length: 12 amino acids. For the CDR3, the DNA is TGTGCCAGAAAACGGGCGAACACTGAAGCTTTCTTT. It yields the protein CARKRANTEAFF.

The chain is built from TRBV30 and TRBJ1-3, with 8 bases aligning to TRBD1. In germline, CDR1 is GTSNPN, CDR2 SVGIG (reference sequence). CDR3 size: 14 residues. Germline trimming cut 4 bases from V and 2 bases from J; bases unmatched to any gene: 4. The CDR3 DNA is TGTGCCTGGAAATCACAGGGGGCTGGAAACACCATATATTTT. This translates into CAWKSQGAGNTIYF. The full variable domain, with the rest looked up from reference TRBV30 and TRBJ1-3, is SQTIHQWPATLVQPVGSPLSLECTVEGTSNPNLYWYRQAAGRGLQLLFYSVGIGQISSEVPQNLSASRPQDRQFILSSKKLLLSDSGFYLCAWKSQGAGNTIYFGEGSWLTVV.

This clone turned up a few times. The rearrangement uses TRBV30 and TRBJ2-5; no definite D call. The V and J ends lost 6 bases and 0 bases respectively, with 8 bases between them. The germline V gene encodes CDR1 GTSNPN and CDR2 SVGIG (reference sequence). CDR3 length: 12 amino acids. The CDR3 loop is CACSRNQETQYF. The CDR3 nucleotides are TGTGCCTGCTCTAGGAACCAAGAGACCCAGTACTTC.

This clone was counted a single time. The DNA of the CDR3 is TGTGCCATCAGTGACCAGAGTAGCAATCAGCCCCAGCATTTT. It yields the protein CAISDQSSNQPQHF. This sequence joins TRBV10-3 and TRBJ1-5; no clear D. The CDR3 extends over 14 amino acids. The V end lost 3 bases, the J end lost 0 bases, and 6 bases lay between the germline ends. CDR1 is ENHRY and CDR2 is SYGVKD in the germline V gene.

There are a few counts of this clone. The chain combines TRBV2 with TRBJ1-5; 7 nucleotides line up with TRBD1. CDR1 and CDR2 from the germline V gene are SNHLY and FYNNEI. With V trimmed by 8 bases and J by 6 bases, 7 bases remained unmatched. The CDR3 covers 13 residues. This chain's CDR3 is CASGRGLSQPQHF. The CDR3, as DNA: TGTGCCAGCGGAAGGGGGCTTAGTCAGCCCCAGCATTTT.

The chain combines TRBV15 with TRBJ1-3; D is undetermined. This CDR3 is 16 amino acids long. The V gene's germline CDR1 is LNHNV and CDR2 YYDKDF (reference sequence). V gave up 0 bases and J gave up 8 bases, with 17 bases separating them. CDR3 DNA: TGTGCCACCAGCAGAGACCCTCCGTTCCAGAGGGACACCATATATTTT. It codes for CATSRDPPFQRDTIYF.

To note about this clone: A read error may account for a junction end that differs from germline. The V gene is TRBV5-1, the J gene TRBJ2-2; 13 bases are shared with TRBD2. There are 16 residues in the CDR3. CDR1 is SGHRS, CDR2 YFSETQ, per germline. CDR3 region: CASTLTSGRLTGELFF. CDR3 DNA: TGCGCCAGCACCTTGACTAGCGGGAGGCTCACCGGGGAGCTGTTTTTT. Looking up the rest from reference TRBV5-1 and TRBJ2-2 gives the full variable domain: KAGVTQTPRYLIKTRGQQVTLSCSPISGHRSVSWYQQTPGQGLQFLFEYFSETQRNKGNFPGRFSGRQFSNSRSEMNVSTLELGDSALYLCASTLTSGRLTGELFFGEGSRLTVL.

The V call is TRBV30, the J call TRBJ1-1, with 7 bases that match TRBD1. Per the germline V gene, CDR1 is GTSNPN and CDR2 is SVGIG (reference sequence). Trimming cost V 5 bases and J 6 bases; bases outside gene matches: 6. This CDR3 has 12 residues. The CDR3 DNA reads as TGTGCCTGGGACAGGGTGGGGGCTGAAGCTTTCTTT. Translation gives CAWDRVGAEAFF.